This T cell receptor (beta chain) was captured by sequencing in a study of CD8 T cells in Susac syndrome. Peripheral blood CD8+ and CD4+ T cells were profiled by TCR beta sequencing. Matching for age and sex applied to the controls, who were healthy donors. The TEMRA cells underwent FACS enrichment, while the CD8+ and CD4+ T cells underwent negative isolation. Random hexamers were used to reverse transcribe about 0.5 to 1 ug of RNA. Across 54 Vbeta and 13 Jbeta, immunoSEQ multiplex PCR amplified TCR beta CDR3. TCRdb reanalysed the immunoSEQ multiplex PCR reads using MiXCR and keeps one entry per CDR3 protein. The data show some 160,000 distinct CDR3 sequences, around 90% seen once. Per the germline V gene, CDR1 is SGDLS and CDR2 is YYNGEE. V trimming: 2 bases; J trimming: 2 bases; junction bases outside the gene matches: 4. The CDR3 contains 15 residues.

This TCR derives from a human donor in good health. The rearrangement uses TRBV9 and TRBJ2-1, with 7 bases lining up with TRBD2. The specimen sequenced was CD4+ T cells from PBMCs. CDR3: CASSVGTNPYNEQFF. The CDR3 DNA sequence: TGTGCCAGCAGCGTTGGGACTAATCCCTACAATGAGCAGTTCTTC.